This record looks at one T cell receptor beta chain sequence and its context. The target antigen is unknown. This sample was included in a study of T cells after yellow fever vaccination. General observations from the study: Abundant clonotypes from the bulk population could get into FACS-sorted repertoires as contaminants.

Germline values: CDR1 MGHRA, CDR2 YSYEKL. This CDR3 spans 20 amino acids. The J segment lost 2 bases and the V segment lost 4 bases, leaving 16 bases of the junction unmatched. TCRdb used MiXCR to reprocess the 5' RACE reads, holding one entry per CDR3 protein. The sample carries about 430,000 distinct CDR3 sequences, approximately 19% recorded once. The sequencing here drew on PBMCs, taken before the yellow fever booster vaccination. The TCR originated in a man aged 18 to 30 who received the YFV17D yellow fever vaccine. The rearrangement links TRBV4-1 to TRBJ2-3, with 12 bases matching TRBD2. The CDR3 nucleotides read TGCGCCAGCAGCCTCCCCCTTACGGGGAGACTAGCGGGGGTCACAGATACGCAGTATTTT. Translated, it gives CASSLPLTGRLAGVTDTQYF.